What follows are 20 T cell receptor beta chains derived from one specimen sequenced in a study of cytomegalovirus exposure and HLA in healthy donors. The PCR had 60 Vbeta and 13 Jbeta primers. Using immunoSEQ multiplex PCR, the repertoire was profiled, and TCRdb retains in-frame clones only, with some absent. The table has approximately 170,000 clones, just over 70% seen once. The sample consisted of PBMCs. Receptors originate from a man younger than 35 in good health and CMV-seropositive.

The rearrangement uses TRBV18 and TRBJ2-7; 7 nucleotides match TRBD1. Germline CDR1 reads KGHSH; CDR2 reads LQKENI. The CDR3 sequence is 14 residues long. V lost 8 bases, J lost 5 bases, and 12 bases stayed unmatched. CDR3 sequence reads: CASPGTAISHEQYV. DNA of the CDR3: TGTGCCAGCCCTGGGACAGCCATATCTCACGAGCAGTACGTC.

The chain couples TRBV5-8 to TRBJ2-1; TRBD2 matches at 12 bases. V gave up 4 bases and J gave up 4 bases; unmatched junction bases: 3. The CDR3 sequence is 15 residues long. CDR1 is SGHTS, CDR2 YDEGEE, per germline. Here the CDR3 reads CASSGGLAGYNEQFF. Here the CDR3 DNA reads TGTGCCAGCAGCGGCGGACTAGCGGGGTACAATGAGCAGTTCTTC.

This chain joins TRBV4-1 and TRBJ1-2; no reliable D call. The germline gives CDR1 MGHRA, CDR2 YSYEKL. The CDR3 totals 11 residues. Deletions cut 4 bases from V and 5 bases from J, with 5 bases between. The CDR3 sequence is CASSRTYGYTF. In DNA form, the CDR3 reads TGCGCCAGCAGCCGTACTTATGGCTACACCTTC.

The chain uses TRBV7-3 and TRBJ1-5; D remains ambiguous. This CDR3 is 17 amino acids long. Per the germline V gene, CDR1 is SGHTA and CDR2 is FQGTGA. Trimming took 5 bases from V and 0 from J, leaving 17 bases between them. The CDR3 DNA is TGTGCCAGCAGCCGTCGGGAGAAAGTATATAGCAATCAGCCCCAGCATTTT. Protein: CASSRREKVYSNQPQHF.

The gene calls are TRBV2 and TRBJ2-1; 7 positions agree with TRBD2. This CDR3 comprises 12 residues. From germline, CDR1 is SNHLY and CDR2 FYNNEI. V lost 10 bases, J lost 7 bases, and 7 bases stayed unmatched. CDR3 sequence: CATVEGGNEQFF. CDR3 in DNA: TGTGCCACCGTGGAGGGAGGGAATGAGCAGTTCTTC.

The CDR3, as DNA: TGTGCTAGTGGTTTGGCTCCGGAGACGTCCTACAATGAGCAGTTCTTC. Translating it yields CASGLAPETSYNEQFF. The genes are TRBV12-5 and TRBJ2-1, with D hard to call. V was clipped by 1 base and J by 1 base, with 11 bases between them. CDR3 length equals 16 residues. CDR1 and CDR2 from the germline V gene are LGHNT and FRNRAP.

CDR3 sequence: CASKAGEVNEQFF. In DNA, the CDR3 is TGTGCCTCCAAGGCGGGAGAGGTCAATGAGCAGTTCTTC. The chain couples TRBV6-1 to TRBJ2-1, with 7 bases matching TRBD2. Germline-derived CDR1 and CDR2 are MNHNS and SASEGT. V lost 11 bases to trimming and J lost 6 bases; unmatched junction nucleotides: 10. The CDR3 has 13 amino acids.

The genes are TRBV5-1 and TRBJ1-5; 11 nucleotides match TRBD1. The CDR3 consists of 14 residues. Germline CDR1 is SGHRS and CDR2 is YFSETQ. V was clipped by 4 bases and J by 8 bases; unmatched bases: 5. CDR3 DNA sequence: TGCGCCAGCAGCGCCGGGACAGGGGGAGAGCCCCAGCATTTT. It codes for CASSAGTGGEPQHF. Supplemented by reference TRBV5-1 and TRBJ1-5, the full variable domain reads KAGVTQTPRYLIKTRGQQVTLSCSPISGHRSVSWYQQTPGQGLQFLFEYFSETQRNKGNFPGRFSGRQFSNSRSEMNVSTLELGDSALYLCASSAGTGGEPQHFGDGTRLSIL.

The chain combines TRBV9 with TRBJ2-2; tentatively, D is TRBD1 (5 bases). The CDR3 is 13 residues long. Germline V gene lookup returns CDR1 SGDLS and CDR2 YYNGEE. Trimming cost V 4 bases and J 6 bases, with 10 bases left between them. Here the CDR3 DNA reads TGTGCCAGCAGCCCCACAGGCGCCGGGGAGCTGTTTTTT. Protein: CASSPTGAGELFF.

The chain is built from TRBV5-1 and TRBJ2-5; the D is unclear. The CDR3 is 14 residues long. Trimming removed 0 bases at V and 1 base at J, with 7 bases between. Germline CDR1 SGHRS, CDR2 YFSETQ. The CDR3 region is CASSLEPGQETQYF. CDR3 DNA sequence: TGCGCCAGCAGCTTGGAACCGGGCCAAGAGACCCAGTACTTC.

This sequence joins TRBV27 and TRBJ2-3, with D perhaps TRBD1 (5 bases). CDR1 and CDR2 from the germline V gene are MNHEY and SMNVEV (reference sequence). CDR3 length: 14 residues. V lost 3 bases to trimming and J lost 3 bases, with 10 bases between them. The CDR3 DNA follows: TGTGCCAGCAGTTTTGCAGGGCCTACAGATACGCAGTATTTT. This sequence encodes CASSFAGPTDTQYF.

This sequence joins TRBV11-2 and TRBJ1-1; D remains unclear. Trimming took off 3 bases at V and 1 base at J, with 9 bases between the two ends. The CDR3 length is 14 residues. Germline assignment: CDR1 SGHAT and CDR2 FQNNGV. Here the CDR3 DNA reads TGTGCCAGCAGCTTGCGGATAGCGAACACTGAAGCTTTCTTT. It codes for CASSLRIANTEAFF.

The V call is TRBV7-9, the J call TRBJ2-5, with D perhaps TRBD2 (6 bases). The CDR3 has 15 residues. Trimming left V 7 bases short and J 5 bases short, with 20 bases between. Germline CDR1 SEHNR, CDR2 FQNEAQ (reference sequence). The CDR3 loop is CASTRRVGFSETQYF. CDR3 sequence (DNA): TGTGCCAGCACCCGGAGGGTCGGGTTCTCTGAGACCCAGTACTTC.

The rearrangement links TRBV10-3 to TRBJ2-1; 9 bases line up with TRBD2. J lost 8 bases, V lost 4 bases, and 0 bases had no gene match. Germline CDR1 is ENHRY and CDR2 is SYGVKD. This CDR3 comprises 12 residues. The DNA of the CDR3 is TGTGCCATCAGTGGGACTAGCGATGAGCAGTTCTTC. Translation gives CAISGTSDEQFF.

The rearrangement links TRBV11-2 to TRBJ1-1, with no clear D. V was shortened by 1 base and J by 1 base, with 10 bases between the two germline ends. This CDR3 is 15 amino acids long. CDR1 SGHAT and CDR2 FQNNGV come from the germline V gene. CDR3 DNA: TGTGCCAGCAGCTTAGGCCAGTCCACGAACACTGAAGCTTTCTTT. Translation gives CASSLGQSTNTEAFF.

The V and J genes are TRBV11-2 and TRBJ2-1, with D perhaps matching TRBD2 (7 bases). V was pared by 8 bases and J by 3 bases, with 14 bases between. The CDR3 totals 14 residues. The V gene's germline CDR1 is SGHAT and CDR2 FQNNGV. The CDR3 sequence is CASGRGGDYNEQFF. Here the CDR3 DNA reads TGTGCCAGCGGCCGAGGGGGGGACTACAATGAGCAGTTCTTC.

This clone has only a few counts. This CDR3 reads CSVEAAGLTEAFF. The DNA of the CDR3 is TGCAGCGTTGAAGCTGCAGGGCTCACTGAAGCTTTCTTT. The rearrangement links TRBV29-1 to TRBJ1-1, with D maybe TRBD1 (5 bases). The CDR3 spans 13 residues. Germline V gene data show CDR1 as SQVTM and CDR2 as ANQGSEA. With 1 base removed from V and 4 bases from J, the gap between germline ends came to 10 bases. The whole variable domain, filled in from reference TRBV29-1 and TRBJ1-1, reads SAVISQKPSRDICQRGTSLTIQCQVDSQVTMMFWYRQQPGQSLTLIATANQGSEATYESGFVIDKFPISRPNLTFSTLTVSNMSPEDSSIYLCSVEAAGLTEAFFGQGTRLTVV.

The rearrangement uses TRBV29-1 and TRBJ1-2, with 12 bases fitting TRBD1. The CDR3 is 16 residues long. Per germline, CDR1 SQVTM and CDR2 ANQGSEA. With 4 bases clipped from V and 7 bases from J, the junction kept 13 bases outside the gene matches. The CDR3 region is CSVGLGFGTGGTGYTF. The CDR3, as DNA: TGCAGCGTTGGCTTGGGGTTTGGGACAGGGGGCACTGGCTACACCTTC.

This clone was picked up one time. The rearrangement links TRBV5-1 to TRBJ2-1; D gene uncertain. V was pared by 0 bases and J by 8 bases, with 12 bases between. The germline V gene encodes CDR1 SGHRS and CDR2 YFSETQ. This CDR3 is 14 amino acids long. The CDR3 spells CASSLGSGNDEQFF. The CDR3 DNA reads as TGCGCCAGCAGCTTGGGGAGTGGAAACGATGAGCAGTTCTTC.

This chain joins TRBV27 and TRBJ1-5; 7 bases fit TRBD1. Trimming removed 4 bases from V and 5 bases from J; junction bases left unmatched: 5. The CDR3 is made up of 14 amino acids. Germline V gene sequence: CDR1 MNHEY, CDR2 SMNVEV (reference sequence). The CDR3 DNA follows: TGTGCCAGCAGTTCTGACAGGGCGGATCAGCCCCAGCATTTT. Translating gives CASSSDRADQPQHF.